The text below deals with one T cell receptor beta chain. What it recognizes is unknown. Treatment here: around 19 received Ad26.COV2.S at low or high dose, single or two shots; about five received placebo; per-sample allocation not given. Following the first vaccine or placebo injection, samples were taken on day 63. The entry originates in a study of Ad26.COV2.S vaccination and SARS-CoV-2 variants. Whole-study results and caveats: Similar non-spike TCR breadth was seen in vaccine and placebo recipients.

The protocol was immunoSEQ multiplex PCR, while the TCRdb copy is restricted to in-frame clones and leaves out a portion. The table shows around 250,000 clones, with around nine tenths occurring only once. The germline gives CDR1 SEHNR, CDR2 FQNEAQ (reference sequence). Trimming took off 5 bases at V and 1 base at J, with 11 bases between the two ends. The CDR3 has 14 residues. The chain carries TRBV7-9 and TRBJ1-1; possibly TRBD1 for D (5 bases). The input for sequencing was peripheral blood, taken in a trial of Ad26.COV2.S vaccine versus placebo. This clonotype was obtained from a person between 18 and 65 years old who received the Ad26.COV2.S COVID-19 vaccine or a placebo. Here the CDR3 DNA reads TGTGCCAGCAGCCCAGGGAGACAGAACACTGAAGCTTTCTTT. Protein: CASSPGRQNTEAFF.